This T cell receptor (beta chain) was captured in a study of shared clonotypes between healthy human individuals. Note on this clone: The identical CDR3 is also encoded by other nucleotide sequences in the sample.

Data came from immunoSEQ multiplex PCR; TCRdb stores just in-frame clones and leaves some out. The repertoire includes millions of clones, roughly 94% of them detected once, and 0.1% to 0.15% sits in the top ten. Sequenced: naive CD4+ T cells sorted from blood. Noted subset: CD45RA+ positively selected. The TCR comes from a man in his late teens or twenties in good health.

The CDR3 DNA reads TGCGCCAGCAGCTCGACAGGACTGGAGCAGTACTTC. It codes for CASSSTGLEQYF. The rearrangement joins TRBV5-1 to TRBJ2-7; perhaps TRBD1 as D (6 bases). There are 12 residues in the CDR3. Germline values: CDR1 SGHRS, CDR2 YFSETQ. The V end lost 3 bases, the J end lost 7 bases, and 11 bases lay between the germline ends.